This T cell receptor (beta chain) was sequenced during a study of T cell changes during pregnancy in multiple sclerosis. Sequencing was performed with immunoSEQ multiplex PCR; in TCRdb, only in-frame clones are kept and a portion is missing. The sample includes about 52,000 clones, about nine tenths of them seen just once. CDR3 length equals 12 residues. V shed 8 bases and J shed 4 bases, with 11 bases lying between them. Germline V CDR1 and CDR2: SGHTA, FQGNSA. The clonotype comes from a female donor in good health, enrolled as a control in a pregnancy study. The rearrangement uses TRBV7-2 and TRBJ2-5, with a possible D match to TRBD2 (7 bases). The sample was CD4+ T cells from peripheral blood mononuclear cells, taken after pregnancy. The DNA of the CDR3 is TGTGCCAGCGGGGGGGGGCCAGAGACCCAGTACTTC. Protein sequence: CASGGGPETQYF.